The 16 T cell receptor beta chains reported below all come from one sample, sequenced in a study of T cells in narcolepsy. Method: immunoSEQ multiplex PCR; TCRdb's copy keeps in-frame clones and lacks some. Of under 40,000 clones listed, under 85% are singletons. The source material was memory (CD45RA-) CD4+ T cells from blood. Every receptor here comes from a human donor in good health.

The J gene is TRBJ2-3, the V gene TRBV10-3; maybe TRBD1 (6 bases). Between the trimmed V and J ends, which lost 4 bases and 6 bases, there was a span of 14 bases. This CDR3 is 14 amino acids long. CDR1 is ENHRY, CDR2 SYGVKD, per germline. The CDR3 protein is CAISVQTGSDTQYF. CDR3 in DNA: TGTGCCATCAGTGTACAGACAGGTTCGGATACGCAGTATTTT.

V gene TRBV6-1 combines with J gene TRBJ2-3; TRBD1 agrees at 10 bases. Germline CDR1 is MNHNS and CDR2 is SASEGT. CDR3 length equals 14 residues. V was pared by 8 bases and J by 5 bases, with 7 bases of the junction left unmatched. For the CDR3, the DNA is TGTGCCAGCCAAAGACAGGGGGCCGTAGATACGCAGTATTTT. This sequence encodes CASQRQGAVDTQYF.

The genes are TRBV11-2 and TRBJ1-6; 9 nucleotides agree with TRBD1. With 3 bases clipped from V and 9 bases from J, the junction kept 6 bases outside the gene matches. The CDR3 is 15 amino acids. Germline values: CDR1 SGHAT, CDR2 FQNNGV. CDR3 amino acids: CASSLRTGDISPLHF. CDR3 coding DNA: TGTGCCAGCAGCTTGAGGACAGGGGATATTTCACCCCTCCACTTT.

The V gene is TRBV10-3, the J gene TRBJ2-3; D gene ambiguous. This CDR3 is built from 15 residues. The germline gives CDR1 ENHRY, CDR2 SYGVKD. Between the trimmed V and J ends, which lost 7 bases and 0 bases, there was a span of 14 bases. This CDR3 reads CAITEARTSTDTQYF. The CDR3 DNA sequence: TGTGCCATCACAGAAGCGCGAACTAGCACAGATACGCAGTATTTT.

The CDR3 DNA is TGCGCCAGCAGCTTCGGGGACAGAGCCAACTATGGCTACACCTTC. It yields the protein CASSFGDRANYGYTF. The gene calls are TRBV5-1 and TRBJ1-2, with TRBD1 identical over 7 bases. The germline V gene encodes CDR1 SGHRS and CDR2 YFSETQ. The CDR3 covers 15 residues. V gave up 2 bases and J gave up 2 bases; unmatched junction bases: 6. The full variable domain, completed using reference TRBV5-1 and TRBJ1-2, is KAGVTQTPRYLIKTRGQQVTLSCSPISGHRSVSWYQQTPGQGLQFLFEYFSETQRNKGNFPGRFSGRQFSNSRSEMNVSTLELGDSALYLCASSFGDRANYGYTFGSGTRLTVV.

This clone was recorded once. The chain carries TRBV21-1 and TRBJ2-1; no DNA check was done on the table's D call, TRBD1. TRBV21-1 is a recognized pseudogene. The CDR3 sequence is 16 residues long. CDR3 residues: CARPKWGDSRTPEQFF. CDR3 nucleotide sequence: TGTGCCAGGCCTAAATGGGGGGACAGTCGTACGCCTGAGCAGTTCTTC.

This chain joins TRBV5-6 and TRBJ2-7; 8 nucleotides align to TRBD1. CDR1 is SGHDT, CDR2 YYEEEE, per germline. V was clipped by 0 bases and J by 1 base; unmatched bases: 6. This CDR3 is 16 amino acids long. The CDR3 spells CASSLVGQGASYEQYV. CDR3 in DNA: TGTGCCAGCAGCTTGGTCGGGCAGGGGGCGTCCTACGAGCAGTACGTC.

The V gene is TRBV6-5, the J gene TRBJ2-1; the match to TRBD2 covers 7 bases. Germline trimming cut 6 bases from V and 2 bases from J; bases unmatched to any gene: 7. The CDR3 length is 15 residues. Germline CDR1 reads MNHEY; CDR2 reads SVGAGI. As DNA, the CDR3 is TGTGCCAGCAGCTCGCGGGGGATAACCTACAATGAGCAGTTCTTC. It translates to CASSSRGITYNEQFF.

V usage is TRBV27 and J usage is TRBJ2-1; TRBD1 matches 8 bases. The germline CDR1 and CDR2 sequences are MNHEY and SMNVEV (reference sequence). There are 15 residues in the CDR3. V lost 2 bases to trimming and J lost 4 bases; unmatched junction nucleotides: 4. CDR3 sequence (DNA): TGTGCCAGCAGTTTAGTCGGACAGGGATACAATGAGCAGTTCTTC. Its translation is CASSLVGQGYNEQFF.

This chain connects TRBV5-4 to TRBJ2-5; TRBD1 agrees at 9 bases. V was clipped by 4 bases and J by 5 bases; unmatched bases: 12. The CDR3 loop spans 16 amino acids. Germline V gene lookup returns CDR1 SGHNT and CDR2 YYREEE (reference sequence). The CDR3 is CASSGGQGRTHETQYF. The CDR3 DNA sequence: TGTGCCAGCAGCGGGGGACAGGGAAGAACGCACGAGACCCAGTACTTC. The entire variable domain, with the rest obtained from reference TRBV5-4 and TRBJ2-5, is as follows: ETGVTQSPTHLIKTRGQQVTLRCSSQSGHNTVSWYQQALGQGPQFIFQYYREEENGRGNFPPRFSGLQFPNYSSELNVNALELDDSALYLCASSGGQGRTHETQYFGPGTRLLVL.

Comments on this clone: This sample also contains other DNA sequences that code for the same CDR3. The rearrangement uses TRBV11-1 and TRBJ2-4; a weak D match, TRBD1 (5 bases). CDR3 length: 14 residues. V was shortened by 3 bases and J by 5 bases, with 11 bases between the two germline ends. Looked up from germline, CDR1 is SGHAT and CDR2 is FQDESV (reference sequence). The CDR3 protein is CASSFRAEENIQYF. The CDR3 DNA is TGTGCCAGCAGCTTCAGGGCAGAAGAAAACATTCAGTACTTC. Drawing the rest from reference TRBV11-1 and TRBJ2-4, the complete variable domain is EAEVAQSPRYKITEKSQAVAFWCDPISGHATLYWYRQILGQGPELLVQFQDESVVDDSQLPKDRFSAERLKGVDSTLKIQPAELGDSAMYLCASSFRAEENIQYFGAGTRLSVL.

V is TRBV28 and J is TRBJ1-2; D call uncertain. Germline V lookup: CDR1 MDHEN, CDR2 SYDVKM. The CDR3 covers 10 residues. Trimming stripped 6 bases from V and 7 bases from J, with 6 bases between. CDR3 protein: CASRRFGYTF. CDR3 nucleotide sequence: TGTGCCAGCAGGAGATTTGGCTACACCTTC.

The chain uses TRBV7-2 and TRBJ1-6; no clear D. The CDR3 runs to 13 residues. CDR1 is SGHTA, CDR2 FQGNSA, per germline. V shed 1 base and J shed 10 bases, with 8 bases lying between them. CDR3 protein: CASSLEVFSPLHF. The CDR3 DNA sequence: TGTGCCAGCAGCTTAGAGGTGTTCTCACCCCTCCACTTT.

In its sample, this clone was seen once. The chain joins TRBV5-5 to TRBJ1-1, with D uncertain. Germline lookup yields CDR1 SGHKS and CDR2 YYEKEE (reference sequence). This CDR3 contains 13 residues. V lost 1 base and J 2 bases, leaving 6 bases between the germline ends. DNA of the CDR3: TGTGCCAGCAGCTTGTCGATAAACACTGAAGCTTTCTTT. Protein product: CASSLSINTEAFF.

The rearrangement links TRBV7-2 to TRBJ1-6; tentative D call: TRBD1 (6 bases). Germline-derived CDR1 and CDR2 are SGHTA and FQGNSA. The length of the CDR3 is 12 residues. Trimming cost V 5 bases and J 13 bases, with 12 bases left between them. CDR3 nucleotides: TGTGCCAGCAGCGCCTTTGGGGGCCCCCTCCACTTT. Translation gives CASSAFGGPLHF.

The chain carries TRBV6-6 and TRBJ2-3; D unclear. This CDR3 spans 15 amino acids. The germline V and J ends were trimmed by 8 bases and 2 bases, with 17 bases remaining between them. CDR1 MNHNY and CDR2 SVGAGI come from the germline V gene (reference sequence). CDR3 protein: CASLLQPTYTDTQYF. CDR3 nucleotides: TGTGCCAGCCTCCTACAGCCTACTTACACAGATACGCAGTATTTT.